The 16 T cell receptor beta chains below come from one sample, sequenced in a study of blood T cell repertoires in COVID-19. TCRdb's copy holds only in-frame clones and misses some; the assay was immunoSEQ multiplex PCR. The table lists roughly 30,000 clones, roughly 80% of them singletons. Sequenced: peripheral blood. The receptors stem from a woman aged 60-75 years with acute or convalescent COVID-19.

The CDR3 bases are TGCGCCAGCAGCTTTGGACAGGGGAGACCGTCCGGGGAGCTGTTTTTT. Protein sequence: CASSFGQGRPSGELFF. This chain connects TRBV5-1 to TRBJ2-2; 9 bases agree with TRBD1. Germline V lookup: CDR1 SGHRS, CDR2 YFSETQ. The CDR3 runs to 16 residues. V shed 2 bases, J shed 6 bases, and the junction held 8 bases outside the gene matches.

In this sample, this clone turned up once. V is TRBV19 and J is TRBJ1-2; the match to TRBD1 covers 10 bases. J lost 4 bases, V lost 7 bases, and 9 bases had no gene match. Germline V gene sequence: CDR1 LNHDA, CDR2 SQIVND (reference sequence). CDR3 length equals 15 residues. The CDR3 coding sequence is TGTGCCAGTAATGGACAGGGGGTATTGGGCTATGGCTACACCTTC. As protein: CASNGQGVLGYGYTF.

The chain has TRBV19 and TRBJ2-7; 10 bases align to TRBD1. J was trimmed by 6 bases and V by 3 bases; bases with no gene match: 20. Germline CDR1 is LNHDA and CDR2 is SQIVND (reference sequence). CDR3 length equals 19 residues. The CDR3: CASSIMTGGDRGPPGEQYF. The CDR3 DNA sequence: TGTGCCAGTAGTATCATGACTGGAGGGGACAGGGGCCCGCCGGGCGAGCAGTACTTC.

The chain carries TRBV5-1 and TRBJ1-4; 7 bases align to TRBD1. J was trimmed by 6 bases and V by 2 bases; bases with no gene match: 7. The CDR3 has 15 residues. Germline CDR1 and CDR2: SGHRS and YFSETQ. The DNA for the CDR3 is TGCGCCAGCAGCTTAGATCAGGGGACAGATGAAAAACTGTTTTTT. This gives the protein CASSLDQGTDEKLFF.

V usage is TRBV24-1 and J usage is TRBJ2-1; TRBD1 agrees at 7 bases. V shed 4 bases and J 5 bases; nucleotides not matched to a gene: 7. CDR1 KGHDR and CDR2 SFDVKD come from the germline V gene. The CDR3 is 15 amino acids. The DNA for the CDR3 is TGTGCCACCAGTGACCCTAGGACAGGTAACAATGAGCAGTTCTTC. Encoded protein: CATSDPRTGNNEQFF.

The chain recombines TRBV6-5 with TRBJ1-5, with a weak D call TRBD1 (5 bases). Germline CDR1 and CDR2: MNHEY and SVGAGI. Trimming shortened V by 6 bases and J by 0 bases, and 9 bases separated the two germline ends. This CDR3 spans 14 amino acids. This CDR3 is CASRAGNSNQPQHF. In DNA, the CDR3 is TGTGCCAGCAGGGCAGGGAATAGCAATCAGCCCCAGCATTTT.

The rearrangement joins TRBV5-1 to TRBJ1-2; weak D call: TRBD1 (5 bases). Trimming took 0 bases from V and 0 from J, leaving 9 bases between them. CDR1 is SGHRS, CDR2 YFSETQ, per germline. The CDR3 is 15 amino acids. The chain's CDR3 is CASSLEGISNYGYTF. The DNA for the CDR3 is TGCGCCAGCAGCTTGGAGGGGATCTCTAACTATGGCTACACCTTC.

The rearrangement uses TRBV3-1 (or the pseudogene TRBV3-2) and TRBJ1-2; D perhaps matches TRBD1 (5 bases). V was shortened by 3 bases and J by 6 bases, with 14 bases between the two germline ends. Germline V gene data show CDR1 as LGHDT and CDR2 as YNNKEL (reference sequence). The CDR3 covers 14 residues. Written as DNA, the CDR3 is TGTGCCAGCAGCCAGGGAAGGGGAATTGATGGCTACACCTTC. This sequence encodes CASSQGRGIDGYTF.

This sequence joins TRBV9 and TRBJ1-2, with 9 bases aligning to TRBD1. CDR3 length: 15 residues. Germline CDR1 SGDLS, CDR2 YYNGEE. The V gene end was trimmed by 5 bases and the J gene end by 6 bases; junction bases not matched to a gene: 11. The CDR3 protein is CASRATGGGRDGYTF. The CDR3 nucleotides are TGTGCCAGCAGGGCAACAGGGGGCGGTCGGGATGGCTACACCTTC.

This sequence joins TRBV5-1 and TRBJ2-1, with 9 bases that match TRBD1. The V segment lost 5 bases and the J segment 7 bases; nucleotides outside the gene matches: 7. The germline CDR1 and CDR2 sequences are SGHRS and YFSETQ. The CDR3 totals 14 residues. The CDR3 loop is CASRRQGDRNEQFF. Written as DNA, the CDR3 is TGCGCCAGCAGGAGACAGGGGGACCGGAATGAGCAGTTCTTC.

The V gene is TRBV29-1, the J gene TRBJ2-3; D not resolved. The length of the CDR3 is 12 residues. Germline-derived CDR1 and CDR2 are SQVTM and ANQGSEA. The V gene lost 4 bases and the J gene lost 1 base, with 6 bases spanning the gap. CDR3 in DNA: TGCAGCGTTGGCCGGGGCACAGATACGCAGTATTTT. Translation gives CSVGRGTDTQYF.

This clone was seen just once. The V call is TRBV29-1, the J call TRBJ2-1; 11 bases match TRBD2. The CDR3 spans 15 residues. CDR1 and CDR2 from the germline V gene are SQVTM and ANQGSEA. Trimming cost V 6 bases and J 7 bases; bases outside gene matches: 11. The CDR3 DNA follows: TGCAGCGTGCCCACCGGGACTAGCGGTACTAATGAGCAGTTCTTC. This sequence encodes CSVPTGTSGTNEQFF.

This chain joins TRBV23-1 and TRBJ2-1; TRBD1 aligns across 7 bases. TRBV23-1 falls under the ORF class, with uncertain function. With 2 bases clipped from V and 7 bases from J, the junction kept 8 bases outside the gene matches. The CDR3 consists of 15 residues. The CDR3 DNA reads TGCGCCAGCAGTCAACGACAGGGTGGGGTAAATGAGCAGTTCTTC. This gives the protein CASSQRQGGVNEQFF.

The chain combines TRBV2 with TRBJ2-3; D gene uncertain. This CDR3 has 13 amino acids. Germline loops: CDR1 SNHLY, CDR2 FYNNEI. V lost 7 bases, J lost 4 bases, and 12 bases lay in between. CDR3 in amino acids: CASIQVLADTQYF. The CDR3 DNA reads as TGTGCCAGCATCCAGGTCTTAGCAGATACGCAGTATTTT.

The rearrangement links TRBV21-1 to TRBJ1-1; the table gives TRBD1 as D, unverified against the DNA. TRBV21-1 counts as a pseudogene. This CDR3 has 17 residues. The CDR3 DNA is TGTGCCAGCAGCAAGGACAGGGATATTAAGGTGAACACTGAAGCTTTCTTT. Its protein product is CASSKDRDIKVNTEAFF.

This clone has only a few counts. The genes are TRBV20-1 and TRBJ2-3; D ambiguous. Trimming stripped 6 bases from V and 1 base from J, with 8 bases between. CDR3 length: 12 residues. The germline CDR1 and CDR2 sequences are DFQATT and SNEGSKA (reference sequence). CDR3: CSASDGTDTQYF. DNA for the CDR3: TGCAGTGCCAGTGACGGCACAGATACGCAGTATTTT.